This record looks at one TCR beta chain sequence and its context. Its antigen remains unknown. The data were obtained in a study of graft-versus-host responses after intestinal transplantation. Study at large: Transplant recipients had multivisceral, liver-intestinal, or isolated intestinal grafts. All recipients got anti-thymocyte globulin induction, then tacrolimus and steroids for roughly three years.

Using immunoSEQ multiplex PCR, the repertoire was profiled, and TCRdb retains in-frame clones only, with some absent. The sample holds more than 95,000 clones, 93% seen once. Study-wide results and caveats: Present in recipient marrow, GvH clones included some that appeared first in ileum or blood. Maximum circulating GvH clone levels tracked with early post-transplant HvG decreases.

The CDR3 consists of 16 residues. The germline gives CDR1 SEHNR, CDR2 FQNEAQ (reference sequence). V was clipped by 1 base and J by 5 bases; unmatched bases: 6. This sequence joins TRBV7-9 and TRBJ2-2; 8 nucleotides match TRBD1. Sequenced material: unstimulated CD8+ T cells sorted from spleen or lymph node cells, taken before intestinal transplant. This clonotype was sampled from a human donor who received an intestinal transplant. The DNA of the CDR3 is TGTGCCAGCAGCTTAGTATCGGGACAGGTGACCGGGGAGCTGTTTTTT. This gives the protein CASSLVSGQVTGELFF.